The next 20 T cell receptor beta chains were all read from a single sample in a study of cytomegalovirus exposure and HLA in healthy donors (dated by TCRdb to the late 2010s). Libraries were prepared through the immunoSEQ multiplex PCR assay. For the multiplex PCR, a mixture combining 60 forward primers for TCR Vbeta segments and 13 reverse primers for TCR Jbeta segments was used. TCRdb mirrors the immuneACCESS table, restricted to in-frame sequences. Some clones are absent from its copies; in checked studies, under half trace to an unresolved V gene, and the reason for the others is unknown. In all, the sample holds over 100,000 clones, and over 80% of those were seen once. The ten largest clones add up to 2% to 3% of the sample. Sequencing was done on a sample of PBMCs. The source of these receptors is a man aged 35 to 55 in good health and CMV-seronegative.

This clone was seen a handful of times. This chain connects TRBV2 to TRBJ2-7; TRBD2 matches 9 bases. The V segment lost 7 bases and the J segment 7 bases; nucleotides outside the gene matches: 11. The CDR3 runs 14 residues. The germline V gene has CDR1 SNHLY and CDR2 FYNNEI. The CDR3 loop reads CASMAVAGVGEQYF. The CDR3 bases are TGTGCCAGCATGGCGGTAGCGGGGGTAGGGGAGCAGTACTTC.

This clone was seen only a few times. The chain combines TRBV6-5 with TRBJ1-6; TRBD1 is a possible D gene (5 bases). The CDR3 covers 13 residues. Germline CDR1 is MNHEY and CDR2 is SVGAGI. V was clipped by 6 bases and J by 12 bases, with 15 bases between them. The CDR3 sequence is CASSHRDLRPLHF. The CDR3 DNA follows: TGTGCCAGCAGCCACCGGGACTTGAGACCCCTCCACTTT.

The chain links TRBV5-4 to TRBJ2-5, with D possibly matching TRBD2 (5 bases). The length of the CDR3 is 13 residues. Germline V lookup: CDR1 SGHNT, CDR2 YYREEE (reference sequence). V lost 1 base to trimming and J lost 2 bases, with 6 bases between them. The CDR3 nucleotides are TGTGCCAGCAGCTTGCCGGGGCAAGAGACCCAGTACTTC. Its protein is CASSLPGQETQYF.

This clone was detected only a few times. The chain carries TRBV5-4 and TRBJ1-1; 7 bases line up with TRBD1. The germline gives CDR1 SGHNT, CDR2 YYREEE (reference sequence). Trimming removed 4 bases from V and 11 bases from J; junction bases left unmatched: 11. The CDR3 extends over 13 amino acids. The CDR3 here is CASSPDRVDVAFF. CDR3 nucleotide sequence: TGTGCCAGCAGCCCCGACAGGGTCGATGTGGCTTTCTTT.

The gene calls are TRBV6-1 and TRBJ1-1, with D hard to call. The germline V gene has CDR1 MNHNS and CDR2 SASEGT. V dropped 6 bases and J dropped 1 base, with 9 bases sitting between them. The length of the CDR3 is 13 residues. The DNA for the CDR3 is TGTGCCAGCAGGGAGGCCCCGAACACTGAAGCTTTCTTT. Protein sequence: CASREAPNTEAFF.

The V and J genes are TRBV9 and TRBJ1-1, with D unresolved. CDR3 size: 14 residues. Germline CDR1 and CDR2: SGDLS and YYNGEE. V was cut by 4 bases and J by 0 bases, with 10 bases left in between. The CDR3 sequence: CASSTFDMNTEAFF. CDR3 DNA: TGTGCCAGCAGCACCTTTGACATGAACACTGAAGCTTTCTTT.

The gene calls are TRBV2 and TRBJ1-1; D is perhaps TRBD1 (5 bases). Per the germline V gene, CDR1 is SNHLY and CDR2 is FYNNEI. The V and J ends lost 4 bases and 5 bases respectively, with 14 bases between them. The CDR3 has 14 amino acids. The CDR3 sequence: CASSVSSGGTEAFF. The DNA for the CDR3 is TGTGCCAGCAGTGTATCCTCCGGGGGAACTGAAGCTTTCTTT. Full variable domain (remainder filled in from reference TRBV2 and TRBJ1-1): EPEVTQTPSHQVTQMGQEVILRCVPISNHLYFYWYRQILGQKVEFLVSFYNNEISEKSEIFDDQFSVERPDGSNFTLKIRSTKLEDSAMYFCASSVSSGGTEAFFGQGTRLTVV.

The chain carries TRBV18 and TRBJ1-1, with D unclear. V gave up 6 bases and J gave up 8 bases, with 13 bases separating them. The germline CDR1 and CDR2 sequences are KGHSH and LQKENI. The CDR3 extends over 12 amino acids. CDR3 in amino acids: CASSPEGGEAFF. The CDR3 coding sequence is TGTGCCAGCTCCCCCGAGGGAGGGGAAGCTTTCTTT.

The chain has TRBV6-6 and TRBJ2-7; 9 bases fit TRBD1. V lost 6 bases to trimming and J lost 7 bases; unmatched junction nucleotides: 13. CDR1 is MNHNY and CDR2 is SVGAGI in the germline V gene (reference sequence). The CDR3 has 15 amino acids. The CDR3 loop is CASRRTGTGWEEQYF. The CDR3, as DNA: TGTGCCAGCAGGAGAACCGGGACAGGGTGGGAAGAGCAGTACTTC.

This chain joins TRBV6-1 and TRBJ1-1; 8 nucleotides align to TRBD1. The CDR3 loop spans 15 amino acids. Unmatched junction bases numbered 13, after V lost 2 bases and J lost 11 bases. In germline, CDR1 is MNHNS, CDR2 SASEGT. Written as DNA, the CDR3 is TGTGCCAGCAGTGAACTAACGACAGGGGTCGTTGGCGCTTTCTTT. Translated: CASSELTTGVVGAFF.

The chain carries TRBV7-6 and TRBJ2-1; a weak D match, TRBD1 (6 bases). CDR1 and CDR2 (germline): SGHVS, FNYEAQ. CDR3 length: 13 residues. V gave up 5 bases and J gave up 8 bases, with 13 bases separating them. The CDR3 DNA is TGTGCCAGCAGCAGAGTCTACAGGGATGAGCAGTTCTTC. It specifies CASSRVYRDEQFF.

J is TRBJ2-3 and V is TRBV7-9; TRBD2 matches 8 bases. The junction had 8 bases not matched to a gene; V was cut back by 11 bases and J by 1 base. Germline CDR1 reads SEHNR; CDR2 reads FQNEAQ (reference sequence). The CDR3 spans 14 residues. The CDR3 reads CAGNGGGGTDTQYF. The CDR3 bases are TGTGCCGGAAACGGGGGGGGTGGCACAGATACGCAGTATTTT.

The chain is built from TRBV6-5 and TRBJ1-2, with 7 nucleotides matching TRBD1. V gave up 2 bases and J gave up 6 bases; unmatched junction bases: 6. CDR1 is MNHEY, CDR2 SVGAGI, per germline. This CDR3 spans 14 amino acids. This chain's CDR3 is CASSYPGGGNGYTF. The CDR3 DNA reads as TGTGCCAGCAGTTACCCGGGAGGGGGCAATGGCTACACCTTC.

The chain employs TRBV9 and TRBJ2-1, with D tentatively TRBD2 (5 bases). With 1 base removed from V and 0 bases from J, the gap between germline ends came to 11 bases. The CDR3 is 16 amino acids. Germline V gene data show CDR1 as SGDLS and CDR2 as YYNGEE. In DNA form, the CDR3 reads TGTGCCAGCAGCGTATATGCGGGCAGCTCCTACAATGAGCAGTTCTTC. It yields the protein CASSVYAGSSYNEQFF.

V and J are TRBV11-2 and TRBJ1-1; D not certain. The CDR3 loop spans 14 amino acids. Trimming shortened V by 1 base and J by 0 bases, and 6 bases separated the two germline ends. The V gene's germline CDR1 is SGHAT and CDR2 FQNNGV. The CDR3 spells CASSLVEMNTEAFF. The CDR3 coding sequence is TGTGCCAGCAGCTTAGTGGAGATGAACACTGAAGCTTTCTTT.

V usage is TRBV5-1 and J usage is TRBJ2-1; D uncertain. CDR3 length: 13 amino acids. The V gene's germline CDR1 is SGHRS and CDR2 YFSETQ. Trimming left V 0 bases short and J 7 bases short, with 8 bases between. The DNA for the CDR3 is TGCGCCAGCAGCTTGGCCGTCGGGAATGAGCAGTTCTTC. Translation gives CASSLAVGNEQFF.

J is TRBJ1-2 and V is TRBV7-9; possible D gene TRBD1, 6 bases. CDR1 and CDR2 from the germline V gene are SEHNR and FQNEAQ (reference sequence). The CDR3 consists of 15 residues. The ends were cut back, 5 bases at V and 5 bases at J, with 18 bases in the middle. The CDR3 region has the DNA TGTGCCAGCAGCACGACCGGGACAAGTCCTTATGGCTACACCTTC. It specifies CASSTTGTSPYGYTF. Complete variable domain (other parts from reference TRBV7-9 and TRBJ1-2): DTGVSQNPRHKITKRGQNVTFRCDPISEHNRLYWYRQTLGQGPEFLTYFQNEAQLEKSRLLSDRFSAERPKGSFSTLEIQRTEQGDSAMYLCASSTTGTSPYGYTFGSGTRLTVV.

The chain is built from TRBV9 and TRBJ2-4; TRBD2 might be the D (6 bases). V was pared by 0 bases and J by 8 bases, with 12 bases between. From germline, CDR1 is SGDLS and CDR2 YYNGEE. This CDR3 has 14 residues. The CDR3 bases are TGTGCCAGCAGCGTAGACCGGGGGTCAGACATTCAGTACTTC. It specifies CASSVDRGSDIQYF.

The CDR3 coding sequence is TGCGCCAGCAGCCATGTTGGGCGGGAAGTCACAGATACGCAGTATTTT. Residues: CASSHVGREVTDTQYF. V usage is TRBV4-1 and J usage is TRBJ2-3; possible D gene TRBD2, 6 bases. V lost 3 bases, J lost 2 bases, and 15 bases lay in between. From germline, CDR1 is MGHRA and CDR2 YSYEKL. The CDR3 loop spans 16 amino acids.

The chain carries TRBV10-3 and TRBJ1-4; D call uncertain. The germline gives CDR1 ENHRY, CDR2 SYGVKD. This CDR3 has 16 residues. Trimming removed 0 bases from V and 0 bases from J, with 8 bases in between. This chain's CDR3 is CAISESLAATNEKLFF. In DNA form, the CDR3 reads TGTGCCATCAGTGAGTCTTTGGCTGCAACTAATGAAAAACTGTTTTTT.